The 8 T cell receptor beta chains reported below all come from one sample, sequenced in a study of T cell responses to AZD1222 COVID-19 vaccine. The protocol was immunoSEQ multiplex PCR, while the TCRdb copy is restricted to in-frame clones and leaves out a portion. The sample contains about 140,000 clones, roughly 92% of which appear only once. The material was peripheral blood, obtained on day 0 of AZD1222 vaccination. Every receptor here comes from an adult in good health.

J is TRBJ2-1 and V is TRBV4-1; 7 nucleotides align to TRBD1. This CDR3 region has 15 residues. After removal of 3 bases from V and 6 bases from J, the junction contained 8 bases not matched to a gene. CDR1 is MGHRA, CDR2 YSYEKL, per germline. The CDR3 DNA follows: TGCGCCAGCAGCCATTCACTGGCAGGGGGCAATGAGCAGTTCTTC. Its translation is CASSHSLAGGNEQFF.

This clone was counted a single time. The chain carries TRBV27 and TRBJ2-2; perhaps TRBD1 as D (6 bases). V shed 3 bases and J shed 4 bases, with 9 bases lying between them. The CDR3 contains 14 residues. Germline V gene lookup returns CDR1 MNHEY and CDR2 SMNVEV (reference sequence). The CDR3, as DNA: TGTGCCAGCAGTTTCGAGACAGGCACCGGGGAGCTGTTTTTT. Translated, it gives CASSFETGTGELFF.

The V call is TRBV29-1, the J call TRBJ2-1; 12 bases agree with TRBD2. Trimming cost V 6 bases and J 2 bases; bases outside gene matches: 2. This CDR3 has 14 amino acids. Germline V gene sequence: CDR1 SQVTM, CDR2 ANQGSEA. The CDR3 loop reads CSVRLAGAYNEQFF. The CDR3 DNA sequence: TGCAGCGTACGACTAGCGGGAGCCTACAATGAGCAGTTCTTC.

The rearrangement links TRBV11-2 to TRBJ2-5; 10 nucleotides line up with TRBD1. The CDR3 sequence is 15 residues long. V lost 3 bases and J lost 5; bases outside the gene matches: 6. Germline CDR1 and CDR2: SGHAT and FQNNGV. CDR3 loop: CASSLSTGGLETQYF. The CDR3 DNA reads TGTGCCAGCAGCTTGTCGACAGGGGGCCTGGAGACCCAGTACTTC.

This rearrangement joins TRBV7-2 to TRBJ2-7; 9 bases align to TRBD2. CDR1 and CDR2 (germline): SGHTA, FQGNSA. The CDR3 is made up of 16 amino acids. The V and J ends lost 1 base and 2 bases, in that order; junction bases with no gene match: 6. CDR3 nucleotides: TGTGCCAGCAGCTTAGTTTCCAGCGGGGGGACCTACGAGCAGTACTTC. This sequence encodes CASSLVSSGGTYEQYF. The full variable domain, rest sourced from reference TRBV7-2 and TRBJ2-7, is GAGVSQSPSNKVTEKGKDVELRCDPISGHTALYWYRQSLGQGLEFLIYFQGNSAPDKSGLPSDRFSAERTGGSVSTLTIQRTQQEDSAVYLCASSLVSSGGTYEQYFGPGTRLTVT.

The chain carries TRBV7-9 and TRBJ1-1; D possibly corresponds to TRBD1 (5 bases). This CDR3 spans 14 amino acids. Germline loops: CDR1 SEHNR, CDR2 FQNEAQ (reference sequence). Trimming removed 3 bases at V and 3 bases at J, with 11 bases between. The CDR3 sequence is CASSFQGLDTEAFF. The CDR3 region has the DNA TGTGCCAGCAGCTTCCAGGGTTTGGACACTGAAGCTTTCTTT. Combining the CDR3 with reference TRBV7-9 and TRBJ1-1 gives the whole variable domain DTGVSQNPRHKITKRGQNVTFRCDPISEHNRLYWYRQTLGQGPEFLTYFQNEAQLEKSRLLSDRFSAERPKGSFSTLEIQRTEQGDSAMYLCASSFQGLDTEAFFGQGTRLTVV.

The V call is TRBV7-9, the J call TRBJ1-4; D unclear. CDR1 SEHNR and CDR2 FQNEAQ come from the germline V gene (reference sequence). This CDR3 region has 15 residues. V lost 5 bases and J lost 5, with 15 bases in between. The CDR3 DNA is TGTGCCAGCAGCCTAGGACCCCACCCAAATGAAAAACTGTTTTTT. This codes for CASSLGPHPNEKLFF.

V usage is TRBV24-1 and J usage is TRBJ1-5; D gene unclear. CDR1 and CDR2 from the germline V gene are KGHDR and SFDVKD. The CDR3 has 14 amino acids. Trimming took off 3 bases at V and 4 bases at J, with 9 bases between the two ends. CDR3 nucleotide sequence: TGTGCCACCAGTGATCGAACTTTAAATCAGCCCCAGCATTTT. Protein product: CATSDRTLNQPQHF.